The rows below give T cell receptor beta chains drawn from one sample of a study of identical twins. TCRdb reprocessed the 5' RACE reads via MiXCR and lists one record per CDR3 protein. The table lists about 340,000 distinct CDR3 sequences, 7% to 9.5% of them singletons. The sequencing sample was made of naive T cells sorted from blood. The receptors shown here come from a woman in her fifties or sixties in good health. CDR3s include the opening cysteine and the closing phenylalanine or tryptophan. A D gene is named only where the DNA matches it firmly. Clone size is not always given. Where it is, it says once, few, many or a class for expanded clones.

J gene: TRBJ2-1
V gene: TRBV5-6
CDR3 length: 15
clone size: few
D gene: -
CDR3 protein: CASSLRGDYYNEQFF
CDR3 DNA: TGTGCCAGCAGCTTAAGGGGGGACTATTACAATGAGCAGTTCTTC

J gene: TRBJ2-2
V gene: TRBV20-1
CDR3 length: 14
clone size: many
D gene: -
CDR3 protein: CSARGRMNTGELFF
CDR3 DNA: TGCAGTGCTAGAGGGCGGATGAACACCGGGGAGCTGTTTTTT

J gene: TRBJ2-5
V gene: TRBV27
CDR3 length: 14
clone size: -
D gene: -
CDR3 protein: CASSFNPSQETQYF
CDR3 DNA: TGTGCCAGCAGTTTCAACCCCAGTCAAGAGACCCAGTACTTC

J gene: TRBJ2-7
V gene: TRBV15
CDR3 length: 14
clone size: few
D gene: -
CDR3 protein: CATSRAAIRDEQYF
CDR3 DNA: TGTGCCACCAGCAGGGCAGCAATTAGGGACGAGCAGTACTTC

J gene: TRBJ2-1
V gene: TRBV11-3
CDR3 length: 18
clone size: many
D gene: TRBD1
CDR3 protein: CASSSFSPGQYSYNEQFF
CDR3 DNA: TGTGCCAGCAGCTCCTTTAGCCCGGGACAGTATTCCTACAATGAGCAGTTCTTC

J gene: TRBJ2-1
V gene: TRBV29-1
CDR3 length: 15
clone size: many
D gene: TRBD1
CDR3 protein: CSVYQDRVEHNEQFF
CDR3 DNA: TGCAGCGTATATCAGGACAGGGTAGAACACAATGAGCAGTTCTTC

J gene: TRBJ2-2
V gene: TRBV4-1
CDR3 length: 16
clone size: few
D gene: -
CDR3 protein: CASRHGFGGEAGELFF
CDR3 DNA: TGCGCCAGCAGGCACGGGTTCGGAGGGGAGGCCGGGGAGCTGTTTTTT

J gene: TRBJ2-4
V gene: TRBV24-1
CDR3 length: 15
clone size: many
D gene: -
CDR3 protein: CATSDSSRGINIQYF
CDR3 DNA: TGTGCCACCAGTGATTCTTCCAGGGGTATAAACATTCAGTACTTC

J gene: TRBJ1-4
V gene: TRBV3-1
CDR3 length: 14
clone size: many
D gene: TRBD1
CDR3 protein: CASSTGQLNEKLFF
CDR3 DNA: TGTGCCAGCAGTACGGGACAGCTTAATGAAAAACTGTTTTTT

J gene: TRBJ1-2
V gene: TRBV6-5
CDR3 length: 14
clone size: -
D gene: -
CDR3 protein: CASSYSAESYGYTF
CDR3 DNA: TGTGCCAGCAGTTACTCTGCGGAATCCTATGGCTACACCTTC

J gene: TRBJ2-1
V gene: TRBV19
CDR3 length: 18
clone size: -
D gene: TRBD2
CDR3 protein: CASSWTSGGFSSYNEQFF
CDR3 DNA: TGTGCCAGTAGTTGGACTAGCGGAGGCTTCAGCTCCTACAATGAGCAGTTCTTC

J gene: TRBJ2-7
V gene: TRBV3-1
CDR3 length: 12
clone size: -
D gene: -
CDR3 protein: CASSQDRGEQYF
CDR3 DNA: TGTGCCAGCAGCCAAGATCGGGGGGAGCAGTACTTC

J gene: TRBJ2-7
V gene: TRBV20-1
CDR3 length: 15
clone size: many
D gene: TRBD2
CDR3 protein: CSARGGTSGSYEQYF
CDR3 DNA: TGCAGTGCTAGAGGGGGGACTAGCGGGAGCTACGAGCAGTACTTC

J gene: TRBJ2-1
V gene: TRBV11-3
CDR3 length: 16
clone size: many
D gene: -
CDR3 protein: CASSLNGLNSYNEQFF
CDR3 DNA: TGTGCCAGCAGCTTAAATGGCCTTAACTCCTACAATGAGCAGTTCTTC

J gene: TRBJ2-3
V gene: TRBV5-4
CDR3 length: 17
clone size: -
D gene: TRBD2
CDR3 protein: CASSGLAGGPLTDTQYF
CDR3 DNA: TGTGCCAGCAGCGGGCTAGCGGGAGGCCCTCTCACAGATACGCAGTATTTT

J gene: TRBJ2-1
V gene: TRBV12-3/TRBV12-4
CDR3 length: 14
clone size: many
D gene: -
CDR3 protein: CASSLGTTNNEQFF
CDR3 DNA: TGTGCCAGCAGTTTGGGGACAACCAACAATGAGCAGTTCTTC

J gene: TRBJ1-3
V gene: TRBV28
CDR3 length: 13
clone size: few
D gene: -
CDR3 protein: CASSPYKVGTIYF
CDR3 DNA: TGTGCCAGCAGTCCTTACAAGGTGGGCACCATATATTTT

J gene: TRBJ2-2
V gene: TRBV7-9
CDR3 length: 17
clone size: many
D gene: TRBD2
CDR3 protein: CASTRLAGTVGTGELFF
CDR3 DNA: TGTGCCAGCACCCGACTAGCGGGAACGGTCGGGACCGGGGAGCTGTTTTTT

J gene: TRBJ2-4
V gene: TRBV6-5
CDR3 length: 14
clone size: many
D gene: -
CDR3 protein: CASSSQGPGDIQYF
CDR3 DNA: TGTGCCAGCAGTTCACAGGGTCCGGGGGACATTCAGTACTTC

J gene: TRBJ1-2
V gene: TRBV7-9
CDR3 length: 15
clone size: -
D gene: TRBD1
CDR3 protein: CASSLKQGALYGYTF
CDR3 DNA: TGTGCCAGCAGCTTGAAACAGGGGGCACTCTATGGCTACACCTTC

J gene: TRBJ1-1
V gene: TRBV12-3/TRBV12-4
CDR3 length: 15
clone size: -
D gene: -
CDR3 protein: CASRETYSVNTEAFF
CDR3 DNA: TGTGCCAGCCGCGAGACTTACTCCGTGAACACTGAAGCTTTCTTT

J gene: TRBJ1-1
V gene: TRBV5-1
CDR3 length: 13
clone size: few
D gene: -
CDR3 protein: CASSWRVDTEAFF
CDR3 DNA: TGCGCCAGCAGCTGGCGGGTGGACACTGAAGCTTTCTTT

J gene: TRBJ2-2
V gene: TRBV12-3/TRBV12-4
CDR3 length: 17
clone size: many
D gene: TRBD2
CDR3 protein: CASRPSGRAGNTGELFF
CDR3 DNA: TGTGCCAGCAGACCTAGCGGGAGGGCCGGGAACACCGGGGAGCTGTTTTTT

J gene: TRBJ2-7
V gene: TRBV7-9
CDR3 length: 15
clone size: few
D gene: TRBD2
CDR3 protein: CASSSTSGSIYEQYF
CDR3 DNA: TGTGCCAGCAGCTCGACTAGCGGGAGTATCTACGAGCAGTACTTC

J gene: TRBJ2-6
V gene: TRBV5-1
CDR3 length: 17
clone size: -
D gene: -
CDR3 protein: CASSLVGLNSGANVLTF
CDR3 DNA: TGCGCCAGCAGCTTGGTAGGCTTGAACTCTGGGGCCAACGTCCTGACTTTC

J gene: TRBJ2-2
V gene: TRBV20-1
CDR3 length: 16
clone size: few
D gene: TRBD2
CDR3 protein: CSARDTWEGRTGELFF
CDR3 DNA: TGCAGTGCTAGAGATACGTGGGAGGGCCGCACCGGGGAGCTGTTTTTT

J gene: TRBJ2-1
V gene: TRBV20-1
CDR3 length: 16
clone size: few
D gene: TRBD2
CDR3 protein: CSAALQVAGGYNEQFF
CDR3 DNA: TGCAGTGCCGCATTACAAGTAGCGGGAGGCTACAATGAGCAGTTCTTC

J gene: TRBJ2-1
V gene: TRBV11-3
CDR3 length: 13
clone size: -
D gene: TRBD2
CDR3 protein: CASSRTSGSEQFF
CDR3 DNA: TGTGCCAGCAGCCGGACTAGCGGGAGTGAGCAGTTCTTC